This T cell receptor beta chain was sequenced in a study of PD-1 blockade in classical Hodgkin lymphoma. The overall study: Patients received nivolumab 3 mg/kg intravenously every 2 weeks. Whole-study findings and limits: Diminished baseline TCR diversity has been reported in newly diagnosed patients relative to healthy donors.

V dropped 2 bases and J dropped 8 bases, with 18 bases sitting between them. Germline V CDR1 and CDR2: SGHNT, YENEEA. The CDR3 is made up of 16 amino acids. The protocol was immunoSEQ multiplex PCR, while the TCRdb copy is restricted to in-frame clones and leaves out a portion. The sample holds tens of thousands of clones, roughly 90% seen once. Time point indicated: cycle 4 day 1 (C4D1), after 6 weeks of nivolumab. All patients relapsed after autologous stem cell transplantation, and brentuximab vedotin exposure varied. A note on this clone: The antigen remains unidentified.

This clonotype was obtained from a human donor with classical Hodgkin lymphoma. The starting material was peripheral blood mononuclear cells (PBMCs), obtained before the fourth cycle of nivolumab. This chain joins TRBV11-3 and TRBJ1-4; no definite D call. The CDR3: CASSLLQPGGGEKLFF. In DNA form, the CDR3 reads TGTGCCAGCAGCTTACTACAACCGGGAGGTGGAGAAAAACTGTTTTTT.